This is a list of T cell receptor beta chains from one sample in a study of T cells in Graves' hyperthyroidism and ophthalmopathy. Via MiXCR, TCRdb re-called the multiplex PCR reads, giving one row per CDR3 protein. Of over 700,000 distinct CDR3 sequences in the sample, under 20% were seen once. What was sequenced was blood. These receptors all come from a woman aged 45-59 years with Graves' hyperthyroidism that later progressed to Graves' ophthalmopathy. CDR3s include the opening cysteine and the closing phenylalanine or tryptophan. Each record gives: V gene, CDR3 length, J gene, clone size, D gene, CDR3 protein, CDR3 DNA. D genes are given only for firm matches. Size tells how often a clone was seen (once, few, many) or the class of an expanded clone, and some rows leave it out.

V: TRBV4-1
length: 14
J: TRBJ2-1
size: -
D: -
CDR3: CASSHGDDYNEQFF
DNA: TGCGCCAGCAGCCATGGGGATGACTACAATGAGCAGTTCTTC

V: TRBV28
length: 13
J: TRBJ1-1
size: -
D: -
CDR3: CASSHTKGTEAFF
DNA: TGTGCCAGCAGTCACACCAAGGGGACTGAAGCTTTCTTT

V: TRBV6-8
length: 14
J: TRBJ2-1
size: -
D: -
CDR3: CASRKDTGSNEQFF
DNA: TGCGCCAGCAGAAAAGATACAGGGAGCAATGAGCAGTTCTTC

V: TRBV7-9
length: 16
J: TRBJ1-5
size: -
D: -
CDR3: CASSSSLDRDNQPQHF
DNA: TGTGCCAGCAGCTCCTCATTGGACAGAGACAATCAGCCCCAGCATTTT

V: TRBV20-1
length: 14
J: TRBJ1-1
size: many
D: -
CDR3: CSARDRGDHTEAFF
DNA: TGCAGTGCTAGAGATCGCGGGGACCACACTGAAGCTTTCTTT

V: TRBV2
length: 15
J: TRBJ2-2
size: once
D: TRBD2
CDR3: CASSNLAGGTGELFF
DNA: TGTGCCAGCAGTAACCTAGCGGGGGGAACCGGGGAGCTGTTTTTT

V: TRBV7-7
length: 16
J: TRBJ2-2
size: -
D: -
CDR3: CASSPRGDGNTGELFF
DNA: TGTGCTAGCAGCCCGAGGGGCGACGGGAACACCGGGGAGCTGTTTTTT

V: TRBV5-6
length: 15
J: TRBJ1-5
size: -
D: -
CDR3: CASSLRAGGWQPQHF
DNA: TGTGCCAGCAGCTTACGGGCGGGAGGTTGGCAGCCCCAGCATTTT

V: TRBV3-1
length: 13
J: TRBJ1-2
size: many
D: -
CDR3: CASSHEGNYGYTF
DNA: TGTGCCAGCAGCCATGAGGGGAACTATGGCTACACCTTC

V: TRBV11-2
length: 14
J: TRBJ2-1
size: -
D: TRBD2
CDR3: CASSRVGLENEQFF
DNA: TGTGCCAGCAGCCGCGTGGGACTAGAGAATGAGCAGTTCTTC

V: TRBV7-8
length: 22
J: TRBJ2-3
size: -
D: TRBD2
CDR3: CASSSPPQGLAGGRTSTDTQYF
DNA: TGTGCCAGCAGCTCCCCGCCACAGGGACTAGCGGGGGGGCGGACGAGCACAGATACGCAGTATTTT

V: TRBV2
length: 15
J: TRBJ2-3
size: many
D: -
CDR3: CASSEGQGITDTQYF
DNA: TGTGCCAGCAGTGAAGGGCAGGGGATCACAGATACGCAGTATTTT

V: TRBV20-1
length: 15
J: TRBJ2-1
size: -
D: TRBD1
CDR3: CSARRQGGSYNEQFF
DNA: TGCAGTGCTAGACGACAGGGTGGCTCCTACAATGAGCAGTTCTTC

V: TRBV30
length: 15
J: TRBJ1-2
size: many
D: TRBD1
CDR3: CAWSALTGLNYGYTF
DNA: TGTGCCTGGAGTGCTCTGACAGGGTTGAACTATGGCTACACCTTC

V: TRBV12-3/TRBV12-4
length: 14
J: TRBJ1-2
size: many
D: -
CDR3: CASTLGGTNYGYTF
DNA: TGTGCCAGCACCCTGGGGGGGACTAACTATGGCTACACCTTC

V: TRBV5-1
length: 16
J: TRBJ1-1
size: many
D: TRBD1
CDR3: CASSAGQGVFGTEAFF
DNA: TGCGCCAGCAGCGCGGGACAGGGGGTTTTCGGCACTGAAGCTTTCTTT

V: TRBV30
length: 14
J: TRBJ2-1
size: many
D: TRBD1
CDR3: CAWRLQGAYNEQFF
DNA: TGTGCCTGGAGACTACAGGGGGCCTACAATGAGCAGTTCTTC

V: TRBV7-9
length: 16
J: TRBJ2-1
size: many
D: TRBD2
CDR3: CASSVGLAGFYNEQFF
DNA: TGTGCCAGCAGCGTCGGACTAGCGGGTTTTTACAATGAGCAGTTCTTC

V: TRBV20-1
length: 13
J: TRBJ2-1
size: few
D: TRBD1
CDR3: CSASSTGVHEQFF
DNA: TGCAGTGCTAGCTCGACAGGGGTTCATGAGCAGTTCTTC

V: TRBV10-3
length: 16
J: TRBJ1-2
size: few
D: -
CDR3: CAISEPSRRDYYGYTF
DNA: TGTGCCATCAGTGAGCCTTCGAGGCGGGACTACTATGGCTACACCTTC

V: TRBV3-1
length: 15
J: TRBJ2-1
size: many
D: -
CDR3: CASSYSGHSYNEQFF
DNA: TGTGCCAGCAGCTATAGCGGACACTCCTACAATGAGCAGTTCTTC

V: TRBV7-3
length: 13
J: TRBJ2-7
size: many
D: TRBD1
CDR3: CASSMTGGYEQYF
DNA: TGTGCCAGCAGCATGACAGGGGGCTACGAGCAGTACTTC

V: TRBV20-1
length: 13
J: TRBJ2-3
size: -
D: -
CDR3: CSAREGGRDTQYF
DNA: TGCAGTGCTAGGGAGGGGGGCCGGGATACGCAGTATTTT

V: TRBV20-1
length: 14
J: TRBJ2-3
size: few
D: TRBD1
CDR3: CSAPRTGFTDTQYF
DNA: TGCAGTGCCCCCCGGACAGGGTTCACAGATACGCAGTATTTT

V: TRBV5-1
length: 16
J: TRBJ2-1
size: -
D: -
CDR3: CASSTRWISSYNEQFF
DNA: TGCGCCAGCAGCACTAGGTGGATATCATCCTACAATGAGCAGTTCTTC

V: TRBV7-2
length: 17
J: TRBJ2-3
size: -
D: TRBD2
CDR3: CASSLALRGRGTDTQYF
DNA: TGTGCCAGCAGCTTAGCGCTACGAGGGAGGGGAACAGATACGCAGTATTTT

V: TRBV19
length: 14
J: TRBJ1-2
size: -
D: -
CDR3: CASSIGPTSEGYTF
DNA: TGTGCCAGTAGTATCGGCCCGACCTCCGAGGGCTACACCTTC

V: TRBV30
length: 16
J: TRBJ1-1
size: many
D: -
CDR3: CAWSVIGASGNTEAFF
DNA: TGTGCCTGGAGTGTAATCGGCGCGAGCGGGAACACTGAAGCTTTCTTT

V: TRBV20-1
length: 14
J: TRBJ1-5
size: -
D: -
CDR3: CSARGRGGYQPQHF
DNA: TGCAGTGCTAGAGGCCGGGGGGGCTATCAGCCCCAGCATTTT

V: TRBV7-9
length: 16
J: TRBJ2-7
size: -
D: -
CDR3: CASSLGPDYSSYEQYF
DNA: TGTGCCAGCAGCTTAGGTCCAGACTACAGCTCCTACGAGCAGTACTTC

V: TRBV6-1
length: 14
J: TRBJ2-3
size: few
D: TRBD2
CDR3: CASTSGGMTDTQYF
DNA: TGTGCCAGCACTAGCGGGGGGATGACAGATACGCAGTATTTT

V: TRBV14
length: 16
J: TRBJ1-3
size: -
D: -
CDR3: CASNHIAGPTGNTIYF
DNA: TGTGCCAGCAACCACATCGCAGGGCCGACTGGAAACACCATATATTTT

V: TRBV6-2/TRBV6-3
length: 17
J: TRBJ1-5
size: -
D: -
CDR3: CASSPEGQTYSNQPQHF
DNA: TGTGCCAGCAGTCCAGAAGGCCAGACATATAGCAATCAGCCCCAGCATTTT

V: TRBV6-1
length: 15
J: TRBJ2-1
size: -
D: -
CDR3: CASSTEGREEDEQFF
DNA: TGTGCCAGCAGTACCGAGGGCAGGGAAGAGGATGAGCAGTTCTTC

V: TRBV10-1
length: 15
J: TRBJ1-1
size: few
D: -
CDR3: CASSDAAAGNTEAFF
DNA: TGCGCCAGCAGTGATGCTGCGGCGGGGAACACTGAAGCTTTCTTT

V: TRBV6-1
length: 13
J: TRBJ1-5
size: -
D: -
CDR3: CASGRTADQPQHF
DNA: TGTGCCAGCGGTCGGACGGCAGACCAGCCCCAGCATTTT

V: TRBV20-1
length: 14
J: TRBJ1-1
size: many
D: -
CDR3: CSASVGSAVTEAFF
DNA: TGCAGTGCTAGTGTAGGGAGCGCGGTCACTGAAGCTTTCTTT

V: TRBV13
length: 15
J: TRBJ1-6
size: many
D: TRBD1
CDR3: CASTPRTGDNSPLHF
DNA: TGTGCCAGCACTCCTCGGACAGGGGATAATTCACCCCTCCACTTT

V: TRBV3-1
length: 14
J: TRBJ1-1
size: many
D: -
CDR3: CASGIQGRLTEAFF
DNA: TGTGCCAGCGGTATACAGGGACGACTTACTGAAGCTTTCTTT

V: TRBV12-3/TRBV12-4
length: 15
J: TRBJ1-4
size: many
D: -
CDR3: CASSFEQGIGEKLFF
DNA: TGTGCCAGCAGTTTCGAACAGGGAATAGGGGAAAAACTGTTTTTT

V: TRBV19
length: 14
J: TRBJ1-5
size: -
D: TRBD1
CDR3: CASSFPGGGQPQHF
DNA: TGTGCCAGTAGTTTCCCAGGGGGCGGTCAGCCCCAGCATTTT

V: TRBV18
length: 15
J: TRBJ2-7
size: many
D: -
CDR3: CASSPPTASTYEQYF
DNA: TGTGCCAGCTCACCACCGACAGCCTCGACCTACGAGCAGTACTTC

V: TRBV19
length: 13
J: TRBJ1-2
size: -
D: -
CDR3: CASNRISDYGYTF
DNA: TGTGCCAGTAATCGCATCTCCGACTATGGCTACACCTTC

V: TRBV19
length: 17
J: TRBJ1-5
size: -
D: -
CDR3: CASSIGRVDGGNQPQHF
DNA: TGTGCCAGTAGTATTGGGAGGGTCGATGGGGGCAATCAGCCCCAGCATTTT

V: TRBV14
length: 13
J: TRBJ2-7
size: few
D: -
CDR3: CASSHTDYYEQYF
DNA: TGTGCCAGCAGCCATACGGATTACTACGAGCAGTACTTC

V: TRBV6-6
length: 12
J: TRBJ2-7
size: few
D: -
CDR3: CASSYRNDEQYF
DNA: TGTGCCAGCAGTTACAGGAACGACGAGCAGTACTTC

V: TRBV12-3/TRBV12-4
length: 15
J: TRBJ1-6
size: -
D: -
CDR3: CASSFQASTGSPLHF
DNA: TGTGCCAGCAGTTTTCAGGCTTCTACTGGCTCACCCCTCCACTTT

V: TRBV11-2
length: 17
J: TRBJ2-7
size: many
D: TRBD2
CDR3: CASSFGLAGGSSYEQYF
DNA: TGTGCCAGCAGCTTCGGACTAGCGGGGGGGAGCTCCTACGAGCAGTACTTC

V: TRBV15
length: 13
J: TRBJ1-2
size: few
D: -
CDR3: CATKRGSRRGYTF
DNA: TGTGCCACCAAACGGGGCTCTCGGAGGGGCTACACCTTC

V: TRBV7-9
length: 15
J: TRBJ1-1
size: many
D: -
CDR3: CASGRAIGGGTEAFF
DNA: TGTGCCAGCGGCAGGGCCATCGGGGGTGGCACTGAAGCTTTCTTT

V: TRBV7-4
length: 16
J: TRBJ2-1
size: many
D: TRBD1
CDR3: CASSLVPGTGDNEQFF
DNA: TGTGCCAGCAGCTTAGTCCCCGGGACAGGGGACAATGAGCAGTTCTTC

V: TRBV5-4
length: 13
J: TRBJ2-1
size: few
D: -
CDR3: CASSLSTDNEQFF
DNA: TGTGCCAGCAGCTTGTCGACAGACAATGAGCAGTTCTTC

V: TRBV9
length: 13
J: TRBJ2-2
size: few
D: -
CDR3: CASSPISSGELFF
DNA: TGTGCCAGCAGCCCCATTTCTTCCGGGGAGCTGTTTTTT

V: TRBV2
length: 14
J: TRBJ1-1
size: many
D: -
CDR3: CASTEGHLNFSAFF
DNA: TGTGCCAGCACAGAAGGACATTTAAATTTTTCGGCTTTCTTT

V: TRBV7-2
length: 13
J: TRBJ2-1
size: many
D: -
CDR3: CASSLARDNEQFF
DNA: TGTGCCAGCAGCTTAGCCAGGGACAATGAGCAGTTCTTC

V: TRBV6-2/TRBV6-3
length: 15
J: TRBJ2-5
size: few
D: TRBD1
CDR3: CAGSAQTGGRETQYF
DNA: TGTGCCGGCAGTGCTCAGACAGGGGGCCGGGAGACCCAGTACTTC

V: TRBV9
length: 16
J: TRBJ1-3
size: -
D: -
CDR3: CASSVSFRGSGNTIYF
DNA: TGTGCCAGCAGCGTAAGTTTCCGTGGCTCTGGAAACACCATATATTTT

V: TRBV27
length: 16
J: TRBJ1-1
size: -
D: -
CDR3: CASSFGASGGFAEAFF
DNA: TGTGCCAGCAGTTTCGGGGCGTCGGGCGGGTTCGCTGAAGCTTTCTTT

V: TRBV9
length: 16
J: TRBJ2-5
size: -
D: TRBD1
CDR3: CASSRRTGQGQETQYF
DNA: TGTGCCAGCAGCAGACGGACGGGACAGGGCCAAGAGACCCAGTACTTC